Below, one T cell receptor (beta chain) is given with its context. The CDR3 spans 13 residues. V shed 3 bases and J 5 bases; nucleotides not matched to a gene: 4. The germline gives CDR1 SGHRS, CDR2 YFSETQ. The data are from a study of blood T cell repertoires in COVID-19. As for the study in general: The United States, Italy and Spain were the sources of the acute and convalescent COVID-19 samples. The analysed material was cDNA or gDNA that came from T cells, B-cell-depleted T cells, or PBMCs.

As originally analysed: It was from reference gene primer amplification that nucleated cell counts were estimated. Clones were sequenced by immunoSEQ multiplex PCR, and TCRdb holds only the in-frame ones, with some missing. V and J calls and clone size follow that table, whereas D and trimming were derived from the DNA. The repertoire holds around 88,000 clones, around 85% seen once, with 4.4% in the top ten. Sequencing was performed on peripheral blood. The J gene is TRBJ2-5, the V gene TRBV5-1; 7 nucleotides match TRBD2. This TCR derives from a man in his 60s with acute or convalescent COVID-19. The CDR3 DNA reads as TGCGCCAGCAGCTGGACTAGTTCGGAGACCCAGTACTTC. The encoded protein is CASSWTSSETQYF.